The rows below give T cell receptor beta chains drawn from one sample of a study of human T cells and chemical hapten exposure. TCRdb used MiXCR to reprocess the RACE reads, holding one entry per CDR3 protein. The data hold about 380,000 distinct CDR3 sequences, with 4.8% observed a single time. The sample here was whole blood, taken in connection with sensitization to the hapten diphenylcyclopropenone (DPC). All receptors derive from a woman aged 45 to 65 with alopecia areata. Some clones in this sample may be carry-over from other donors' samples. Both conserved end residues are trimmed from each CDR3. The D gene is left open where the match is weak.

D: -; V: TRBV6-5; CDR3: ASSSPLGTKSGYT
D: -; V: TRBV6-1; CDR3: ASSEGQIYGYT
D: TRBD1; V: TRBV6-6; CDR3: ASRPRGQFNTEAF
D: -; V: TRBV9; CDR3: ASSVTGGVQPQH
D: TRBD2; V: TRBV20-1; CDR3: SASTSGRPEQY
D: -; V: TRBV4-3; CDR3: ASSQDLGVRQY
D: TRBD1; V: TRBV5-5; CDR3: ASSKHPGTGANNEQF
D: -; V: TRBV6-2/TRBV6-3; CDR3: ASAVAMNTEAF
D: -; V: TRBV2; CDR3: ATLPAESYEQY
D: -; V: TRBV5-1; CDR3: ASRSGDTLNTEAF
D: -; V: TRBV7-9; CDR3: ASSLQGRGLGSPLH
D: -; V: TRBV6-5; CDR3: ASSRRTDDYEQY
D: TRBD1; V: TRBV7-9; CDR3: ASSDGQGHQPQH
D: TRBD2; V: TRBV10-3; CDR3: AISESTSGGDLSDTQY
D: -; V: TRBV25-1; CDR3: ASSDGAGNTQY